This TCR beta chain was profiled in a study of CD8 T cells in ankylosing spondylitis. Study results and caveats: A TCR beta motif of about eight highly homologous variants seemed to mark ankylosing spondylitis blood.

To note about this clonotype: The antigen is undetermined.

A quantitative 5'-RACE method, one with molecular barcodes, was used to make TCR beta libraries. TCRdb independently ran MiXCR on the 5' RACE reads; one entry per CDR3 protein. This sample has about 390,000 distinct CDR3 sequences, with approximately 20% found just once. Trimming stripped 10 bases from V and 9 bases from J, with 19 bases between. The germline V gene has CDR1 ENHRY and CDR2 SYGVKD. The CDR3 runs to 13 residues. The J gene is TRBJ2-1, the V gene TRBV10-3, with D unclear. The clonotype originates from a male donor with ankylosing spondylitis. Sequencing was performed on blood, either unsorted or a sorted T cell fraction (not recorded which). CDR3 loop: CATSSGRFSEQFF. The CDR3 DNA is TGTGCCACCTCCTCCGGACGGTTCAGTGAGCAGTTCTTC.